This T cell receptor (beta chain) is drawn from a study of CD8 T cells in ankylosing spondylitis. Findings and limits, study-wide: Blood from ankylosing spondylitis patients appeared to carry a characteristic eight-variant TCR beta motif.

In this sample, this clonotype turned up a few times. What it binds is unknown. TCRdb passed the 5' RACE reads through MiXCR, listing each CDR3 protein once. The repertoire holds about 220,000 distinct CDR3 sequences, with around 6.6% as singletons. The length of the CDR3 is 15 residues. The trim removed 2 bases at V and 5 bases at J, leaving 6 bases unmatched. Germline CDR1 is MNHEY and CDR2 is SMNVEV (reference sequence). The genes are TRBV27 and TRBJ2-7; 10 bases agree with TRBD2. Sequences were obtained from blood, either unsorted or a sorted T cell fraction (not recorded which). The TCR sequence derives from a male donor with ankylosing spondylitis. CDR3 DNA: TGTGCCAGCAGTTTACGAGCGGGAGGGTTGAACGAGCAGTACTTC. Encoded protein: CASSLRAGGLNEQYF.